The T cell receptor beta chain under discussion was sequenced for a study of blood T cell repertoires in COVID-19. Turning to the study itself: Samples representing acute and convalescent COVID-19 were sourced from the United States, Italy and Spain. In each case, the material was cDNA or gDNA derived from T cells, B-cell-depleted T cells, or PBMCs.

Study processing details: The assay estimated nucleated cells by amplifying reference gene primers. Method: immunoSEQ multiplex PCR; TCRdb's copy keeps in-frame clones and lacks some. Clone size and the V and J calls come from that table; the DNA yielded D and trimming. The table records about 280,000 clones, 85% of them present only once. This clone has a single count. Germline V gene data show CDR1 as LNHDA and CDR2 as SQIVND (reference sequence). The CDR3 has 13 residues. The V and J ends lost 10 bases and 5 bases respectively, with 15 bases between them. The rearrangement uses TRBV19 and TRBJ2-1; D gene unclear. Sequencing was carried out using peripheral blood. The receptor was derived from a man aged 45 to 65 with active or convalescent COVID-19. The CDR3 spells CATSRGGNNEQFF. In DNA form, the CDR3 reads TGTGCCACCTCTCGAGGCGGCAACAATGAGCAGTTCTTC. Supplemented by reference TRBV19 and TRBJ2-1, the full variable domain reads DGGITQSPKYLFRKEGQNVTLSCEQNLNHDAMYWYRQDPGQGLRLIYYSQIVNDFQKGDIAEGYSVSREKKESFPLTVTSAQKNPTAFYLCATSRGGNNEQFFGPGTRLTVL.